The clone carrying this TCR beta chain was recorded many times. This sample is drawn from a study of Graves' ophthalmopathy and Graves' hyperthyroidism. As the template, RNA transcripts were used to amplify TCR beta CDR3 regions. Scientists carried out first-round RT-PCR using HTBI primers and then a second-round multiplex PCR. TCRdb called the multiplex PCR reads again in MiXCR, with one record for every CDR3 protein. The sample contains approximately 500,000 distinct CDR3 sequences, around an eighth of which appear only once. Additional autoimmune diseases, uncontrolled infections, pregnancy or lactation disqualified patients. Fresh peripheral blood, about 9.3 ml, was the PBMC source. This sequence was found in a woman aged 25 to 39 with Graves' ophthalmopathy. Specimen: blood.

The CDR3 nucleotides are TGTGCCAGCACAATGACTGAGAACAGGCCCAACTATGGCTACACCTTC. Its translation: CASTMTENRPNYGYTF. The rearrangement links TRBV6-5 to TRBJ1-2, with D perhaps matching TRBD1 (5 bases). The germline CDR1 and CDR2 sequences are MNHEY and SVGAGI. CDR3 length equals 16 residues. Between the trimmed V and J ends, which lost 7 bases and 2 bases, there was a span of 20 bases.